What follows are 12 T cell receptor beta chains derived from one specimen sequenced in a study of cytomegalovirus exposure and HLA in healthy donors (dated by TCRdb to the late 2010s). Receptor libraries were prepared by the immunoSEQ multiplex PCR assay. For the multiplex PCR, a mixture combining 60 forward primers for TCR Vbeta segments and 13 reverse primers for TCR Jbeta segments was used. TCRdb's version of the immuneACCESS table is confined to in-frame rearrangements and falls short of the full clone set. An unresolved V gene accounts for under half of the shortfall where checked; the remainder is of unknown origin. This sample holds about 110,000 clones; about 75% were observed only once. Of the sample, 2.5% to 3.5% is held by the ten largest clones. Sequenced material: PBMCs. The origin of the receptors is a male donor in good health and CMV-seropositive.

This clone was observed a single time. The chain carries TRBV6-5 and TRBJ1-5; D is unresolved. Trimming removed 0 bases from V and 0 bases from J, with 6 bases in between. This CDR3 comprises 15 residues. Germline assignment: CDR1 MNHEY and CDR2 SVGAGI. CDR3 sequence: CASSYSRYSNQPQHF. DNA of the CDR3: TGTGCCAGCAGTTACTCCCGGTATAGCAATCAGCCCCAGCATTTT.

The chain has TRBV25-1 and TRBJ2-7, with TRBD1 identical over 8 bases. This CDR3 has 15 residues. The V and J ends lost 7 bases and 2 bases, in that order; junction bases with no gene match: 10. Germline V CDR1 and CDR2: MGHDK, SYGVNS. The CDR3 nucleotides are TGTGCCAGCATGTTAGGGGGGACAGGACCCTACGAGCAGTACTTC. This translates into CASMLGGTGPYEQYF.

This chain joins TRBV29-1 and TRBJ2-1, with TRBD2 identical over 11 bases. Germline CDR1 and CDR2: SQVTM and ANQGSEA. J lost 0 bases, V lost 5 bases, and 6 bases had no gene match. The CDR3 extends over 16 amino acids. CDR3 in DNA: TGCAGCGTTAGGGCTAGCGGGAGGAGCTCCTACAATGAGCAGTTCTTC. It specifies CSVRASGRSSYNEQFF.

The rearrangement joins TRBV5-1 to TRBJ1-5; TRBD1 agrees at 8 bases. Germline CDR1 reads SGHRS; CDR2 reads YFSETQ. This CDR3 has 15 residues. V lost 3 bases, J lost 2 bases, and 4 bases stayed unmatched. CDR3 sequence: CASSSTGVGNQPQHF. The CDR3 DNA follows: TGCGCCAGCAGCTCGACAGGGGTAGGCAATCAGCCCCAGCATTTT.

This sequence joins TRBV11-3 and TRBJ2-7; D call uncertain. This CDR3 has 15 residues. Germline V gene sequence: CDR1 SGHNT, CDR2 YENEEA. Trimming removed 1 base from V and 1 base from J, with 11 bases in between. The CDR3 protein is CASSLGPQASYEQYF. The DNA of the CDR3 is TGTGCCAGCAGCTTAGGACCCCAGGCTTCCTACGAGCAGTACTTC.

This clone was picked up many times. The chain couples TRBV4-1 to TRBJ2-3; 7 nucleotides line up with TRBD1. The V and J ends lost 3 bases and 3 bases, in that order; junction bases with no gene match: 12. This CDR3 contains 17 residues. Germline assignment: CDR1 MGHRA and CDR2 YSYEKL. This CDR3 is CASSQLPGQSGTDTQYF. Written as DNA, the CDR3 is TGCGCCAGCAGCCAGCTCCCGGGACAGTCGGGTACAGATACGCAGTATTTT.

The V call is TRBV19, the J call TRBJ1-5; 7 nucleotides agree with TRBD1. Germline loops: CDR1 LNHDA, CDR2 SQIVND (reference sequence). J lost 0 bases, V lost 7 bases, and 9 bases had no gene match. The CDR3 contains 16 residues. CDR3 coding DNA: TGTGCCAGTACCGGGACAGCCGTTTATAGCAATCAGCCCCAGCATTTT. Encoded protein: CASTGTAVYSNQPQHF.

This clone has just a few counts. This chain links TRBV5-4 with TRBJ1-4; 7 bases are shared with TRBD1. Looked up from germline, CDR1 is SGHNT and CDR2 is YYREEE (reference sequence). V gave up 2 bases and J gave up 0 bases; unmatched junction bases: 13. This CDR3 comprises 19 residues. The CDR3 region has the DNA TGTGCCAGCAGCTTCGGTTTGGACAGGATAATTGCAACTAATGAAAAACTGTTTTTT. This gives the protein CASSFGLDRIIATNEKLFF.

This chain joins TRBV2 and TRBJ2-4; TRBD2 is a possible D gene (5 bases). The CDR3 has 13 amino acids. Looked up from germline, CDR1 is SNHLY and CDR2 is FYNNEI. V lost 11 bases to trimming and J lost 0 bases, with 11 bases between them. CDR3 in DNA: TGTGCCTCTAGCCAACAAGCCAAAAACATTCAGTACTTC. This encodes CASSQQAKNIQYF.

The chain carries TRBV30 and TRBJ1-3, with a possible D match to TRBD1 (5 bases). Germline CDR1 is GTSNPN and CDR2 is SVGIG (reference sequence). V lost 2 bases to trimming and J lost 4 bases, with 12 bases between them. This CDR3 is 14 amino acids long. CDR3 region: CAWSPDSVGNTIYF. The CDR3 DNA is TGTGCCTGGAGTCCAGACAGCGTGGGAAACACCATATATTTT.

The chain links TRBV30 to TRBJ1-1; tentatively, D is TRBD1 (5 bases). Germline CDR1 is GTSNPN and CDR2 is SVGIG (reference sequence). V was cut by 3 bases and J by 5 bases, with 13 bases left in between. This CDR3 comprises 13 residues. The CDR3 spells CAWSSGDGTEAFF. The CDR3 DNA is TGTGCCTGGAGCTCGGGGGATGGGACTGAAGCTTTCTTT.

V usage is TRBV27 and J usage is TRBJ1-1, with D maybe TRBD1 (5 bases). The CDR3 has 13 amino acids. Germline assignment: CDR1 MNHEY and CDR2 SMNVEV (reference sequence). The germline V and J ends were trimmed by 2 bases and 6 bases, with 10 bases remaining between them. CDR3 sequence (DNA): TGTGCCAGCAGTTTACAGGGAGGAGCTGAAGCTTTCTTT. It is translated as CASSLQGGAEAFF.